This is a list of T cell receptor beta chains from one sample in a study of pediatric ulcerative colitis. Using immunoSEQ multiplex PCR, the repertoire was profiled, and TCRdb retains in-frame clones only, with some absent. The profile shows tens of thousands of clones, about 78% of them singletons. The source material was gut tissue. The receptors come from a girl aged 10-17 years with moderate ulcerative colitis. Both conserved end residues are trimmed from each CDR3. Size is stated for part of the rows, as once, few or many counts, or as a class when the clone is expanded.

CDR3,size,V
ASSQGAFGSTNTEAF,-,TRBV4-3
ASRLGGLETQY,-,TRBV19
ASSPDRVNTEAF,-,TRBV4-1
ASSMVAQGFSYEQY,once,TRBV19
ASSWGNSYEQY,-,TRBV7-9
ASSRTGGNDEQF,-,TRBV7-9
AWGAWTFGYT,-,TRBV30
ASSRDGGGAYEQY,-,TRBV5-1
ASSPLQGSSYNSPLH,-,TRBV18
ASSPVGGLKETQY,-,TRBV11-2
ASSWGQGDNGYT,few,TRBV5-4